This TCR beta chain was sequenced for a study of blood T cell repertoires in COVID-19 (dated by TCRdb to the early 2020s). General notes on the study: The collaborator samples originated in the United States, Italy and Spain and spanned the acute and convalescent phases of COVID-19. The prospective study material was composed of cDNA or gDNA derived from T cells, B-cell-depleted T cells, or PBMCs. Deeply sampled blood TCRbeta repertoires from subjects exposed to, actively infected with, or recovered from COVID-19 were included in the dataset. The repertoires were released in a freely available public database intended as a resource for research on the immune response to SARS-CoV-2. Samples came from the ongoing ImmuneRACE study (first 160 participants) plus 1,254 subjects from 6 global collaborators. A de-identified subject ID, COVID-19 status, age in years and sex were almost always included in the sample metadata. Where HLA class I and class II types were available, the types were taken from metadata supplied by the sample provider, not from assay-based typing. What the research found in general, with its limitations: Clinical and demographic metadata were provided uncurated, with the amount varying by source and participant.

CDR1 and CDR2 were assigned from the germline V gene (reference sequence) as DFQATT and SNEGSKA. Trimming takes 0 bases from V and 15 bases from J, and the germline ends sit 12 bases apart. Measured from the cysteine to the phenylalanine, the CDR3 is 11 residues long. Here the CDR3 DNA is all that survives: 33 bases in frame from base 1. Collaborating institutions collected whole blood in K2EDTA tubes following their own protocols. For TCRbeta analysis, collaborators shipped samples in one of three forms: frozen whole blood, isolated PBMCs, or DNA extracted from either of those sample types. About this clone itself: The specificity of this receptor is unknown. Base qualities are not recorded, but no much larger clone differs from it by a single base.

The immunoSEQ Assay, a bias-controlled multiplex PCR, was used to amplify TCRbeta CDR3 regions from genomic DNA. The original pipeline was this. The number of nucleated cells in each sample was estimated by amplification of reference gene primers within the assay. To quantify the absolute abundance of each unique TCRbeta CDR3 rearrangement, sequence reads were collapsed and filtered. For each sample, productive Simpson clonality was calculated as the square root of Simpson's diversity index over productive rearrangements. The table was pulled from immuneACCESS by TCRdb, which kept in-frame rearrangements only. Such tables lose some clones; where checked, under half of the loss comes from unresolved V genes, and the rest has no known cause. That table gives V, J and clone size, and the DNA gave D and trimming. This sample is represented by over 90,000 clones; roughly 85% of them were singletons. The ten largest clones represent around 2% of the sample.

In this chain, TRBV20-1 is recombined with TRBJ2-1, and TRBD1 may be the D gene, going by 6 matching bases. This TCR came from a man aged 50 or older with active COVID-19. Sample: peripheral blood. The DNA reads as follows: TGCAGTGCTAGAGACAGGGGCACCCCGTTCTTC. It encodes CSARDRGTPFF.